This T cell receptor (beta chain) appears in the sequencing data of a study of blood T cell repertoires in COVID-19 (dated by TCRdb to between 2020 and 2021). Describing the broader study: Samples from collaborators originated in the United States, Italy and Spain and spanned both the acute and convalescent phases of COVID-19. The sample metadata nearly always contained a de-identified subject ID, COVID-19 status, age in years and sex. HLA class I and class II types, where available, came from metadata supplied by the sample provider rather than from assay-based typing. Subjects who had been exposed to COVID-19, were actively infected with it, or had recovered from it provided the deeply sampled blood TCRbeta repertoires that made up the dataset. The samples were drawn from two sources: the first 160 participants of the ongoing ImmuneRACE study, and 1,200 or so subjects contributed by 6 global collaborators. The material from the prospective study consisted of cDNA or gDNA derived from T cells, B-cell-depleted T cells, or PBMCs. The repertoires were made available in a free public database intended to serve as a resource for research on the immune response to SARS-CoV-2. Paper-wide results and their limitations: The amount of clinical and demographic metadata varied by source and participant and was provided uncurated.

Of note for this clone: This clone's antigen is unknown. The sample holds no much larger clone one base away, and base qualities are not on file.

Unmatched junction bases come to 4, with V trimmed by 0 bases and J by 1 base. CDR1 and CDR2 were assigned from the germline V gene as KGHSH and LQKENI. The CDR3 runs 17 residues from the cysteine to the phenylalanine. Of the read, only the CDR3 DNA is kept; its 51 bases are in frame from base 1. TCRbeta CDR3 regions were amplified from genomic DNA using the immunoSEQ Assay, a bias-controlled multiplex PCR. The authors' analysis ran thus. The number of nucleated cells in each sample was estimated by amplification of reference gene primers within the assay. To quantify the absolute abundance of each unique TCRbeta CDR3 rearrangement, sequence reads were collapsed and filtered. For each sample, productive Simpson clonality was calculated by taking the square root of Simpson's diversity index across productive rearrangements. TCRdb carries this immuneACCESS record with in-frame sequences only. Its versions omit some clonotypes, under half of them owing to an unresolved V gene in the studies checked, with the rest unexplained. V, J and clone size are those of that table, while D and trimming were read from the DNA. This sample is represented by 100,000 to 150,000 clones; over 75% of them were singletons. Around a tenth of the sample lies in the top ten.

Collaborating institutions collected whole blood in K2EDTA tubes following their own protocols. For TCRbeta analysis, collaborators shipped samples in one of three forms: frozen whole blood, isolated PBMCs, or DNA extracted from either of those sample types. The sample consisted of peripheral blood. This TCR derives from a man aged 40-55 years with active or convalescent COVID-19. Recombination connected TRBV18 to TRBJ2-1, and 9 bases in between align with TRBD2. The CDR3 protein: CASSPPVAGDSYNEQFF. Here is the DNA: TGTGCCAGCTCACCACCGGTAGCGGGAGATTCCTACAATGAGCAGTTCTTC.